One and the same sample provided the 28 T cell receptor beta chains below, sequenced in a study of OX40 agonist ivuxolimab in advanced cancers. Sequencing was performed with immunoSEQ multiplex PCR; in TCRdb, only in-frame clones are kept and a portion is missing. The table has 90,000 or so clones, 92% seen once. The source material was CD4+ or CD8+ T cells sorted from blood, sampled in a trial of the OX40 agonist ivuxolimab. The receptor set was obtained from an adult with an advanced solid tumor such as melanoma, head and neck, liver or kidney cancer.

V and J are TRBV4-1 and TRBJ2-1; TRBD1 might be the D (5 bases). The V gene's germline CDR1 is MGHRA and CDR2 YSYEKL. This CDR3 spans 14 amino acids. V lost 3 bases and J lost 5, with 11 bases in between. The CDR3 DNA follows: TGCGCCAGCAGCCAGTGGGGCCAGCACAATGAGCAGTTCTTC. Its translation: CASSQWGQHNEQFF.

V gene TRBV11-2 combines with J gene TRBJ2-3; TRBD2 is a possible D gene (6 bases). From germline, CDR1 is SGHAT and CDR2 FQNNGV. This CDR3 is 16 amino acids long. V was pared by 7 bases and J by 6 bases, with 23 bases between. The CDR3 DNA is TGTGCCAGCAACTTGGGCGACCCGATCCGGGGGGATACGCAGTATTTT. Protein product: CASNLGDPIRGDTQYF. The full variable domain, in which reference TRBV11-2 and TRBJ2-3 provide the parts outside the CDR3, is EAGVAQSPRYKIIEKRQSVAFWCNPISGHATLYWYQQILGQGPKLLIQFQNNGVVDDSQLPKDRFSAERLKGVDSTLKIQPAKLEDSAVYLCASNLGDPIRGDTQYFGPGTRLTVL.

The chain carries TRBV6-1 and TRBJ2-7, with TRBD1 identical over 9 bases. The J segment lost 6 bases and the V segment lost 11 bases, leaving 11 bases of the junction unmatched. Germline V CDR1 and CDR2: MNHNS, SASEGT. The CDR3 spans 13 residues. The CDR3 DNA reads as TGTGCCCCTACCGGGACAGGGCGAGGCGAGCAGTACTTC. Translating gives CAPTGTGRGEQYF.

This chain joins TRBV5-8 and TRBJ1-4; 9 nucleotides match TRBD1. Germline values: CDR1 SGHTS, CDR2 YDEGEE. The CDR3 covers 16 residues. After removal of 0 bases from V and 8 bases from J, the junction contained 8 bases not matched to a gene. This CDR3 is CASSLAFGTGTEKLFF. The CDR3 nucleotides are TGTGCCAGCAGCTTGGCCTTCGGGACAGGGACGGAAAAACTGTTTTTT.

This clone was observed once. The chain carries TRBV7-9 and TRBJ1-2; 8 bases are shared with TRBD1. Germline CDR1 reads SEHNR; CDR2 reads FQNEAQ (reference sequence). The CDR3 runs to 13 residues. Trimming took 5 bases from V and 8 from J; bases not matched to a gene: 7. The CDR3 DNA sequence: TGTGCCAGCAGCACCCAGGGGGCGGGGGGCTACACCTTC. Protein product: CASSTQGAGGYTF. Full variable domain (missing parts from reference TRBV7-9 and TRBJ1-2): DTGVSQNPRHKITKRGQNVTFRCDPISEHNRLYWYRQTLGQGPEFLTYFQNEAQLEKSRLLSDRFSAERPKGSFSTLEIQRTEQGDSAMYLCASSTQGAGGYTFGSGTRLTVV.

The V gene is TRBV11-3, the J gene TRBJ2-7, with TRBD2 matching over 7 bases. The CDR3 totals 13 residues. The V gene end was trimmed by 8 bases and the J gene end by 7 bases; junction bases not matched to a gene: 11. Germline V gene lookup returns CDR1 SGHNT and CDR2 YENEEA. DNA for the CDR3: TGTGCCAGCCGAGCGCGGGAGAGTGGGGAGCAGTACTTC. This codes for CASRARESGEQYF. The entire variable domain, with the rest obtained from reference TRBV11-3 and TRBJ2-7, is as follows: EAGVVQSPRYKIIEKKQPVAFWCNPISGHNTLYWYLQNLGQGPELLIRYENEEAVDDSQLPKDRFSAERLKGVDSTLKIQPAELGDSAVYLCASRARESGEQYFGPGTRLTVT.

The chain employs TRBV25-1 and TRBJ2-7; D perhaps matches TRBD1 (6 bases). Germline CDR1 MGHDK, CDR2 SYGVNS. The length of the CDR3 is 13 residues. V lost 4 bases and J 6 bases, leaving 13 bases between the germline ends. This chain's CDR3 is CASSGLTGSEQYF. CDR3 nucleotide sequence: TGTGCCAGCAGTGGGCTAACAGGGAGCGAGCAGTACTTC.

The V gene is TRBV27, the J gene TRBJ2-7, with 7 bases matching TRBD1. CDR3 length equals 15 residues. Germline V lookup: CDR1 MNHEY, CDR2 SMNVEV (reference sequence). V shed 8 bases, J shed 4 bases, and the junction held 14 bases outside the gene matches. The DNA of the CDR3 is TGTGCCAGCCTCTACCGGGACAGATATTTTTACGAGCAGTACTTC. Translated: CASLYRDRYFYEQYF.

V is TRBV5-4 and J is TRBJ2-7; 10 positions agree with TRBD1. The V segment lost 4 bases and the J segment 3 bases; nucleotides outside the gene matches: 7. There are 15 residues in the CDR3. CDR1 SGHNT and CDR2 YYREEE come from the germline V gene (reference sequence). The CDR3 loop reads CASSSSGTGVYEQYF. The CDR3 DNA reads as TGTGCCAGCAGCAGCTCCGGGACAGGGGTCTACGAGCAGTACTTC.

This clone has only one observation. At the DNA level, this CDR3 is encoded by other sequences in the same sample as well. The V gene is TRBV30, the J gene TRBJ1-1, with a tentative D call TRBD1 (6 bases). Trimming took off 2 bases at V and 2 bases at J, with 9 bases between the two ends. The CDR3 is 13 amino acids. Germline CDR1 and CDR2: GTSNPN and SVGIG (reference sequence). The CDR3 loop is CAWSTGLNTEAFF. CDR3 sequence (DNA): TGTGCCTGGAGTACAGGGCTTAACACTGAAGCTTTCTTT. The full variable domain, rest sourced from reference TRBV30 and TRBJ1-1, is SQTIHQWPATLVQPVGSPLSLECTVEGTSNPNLYWYRQAAGRGLQLLFYSVGIGQISSEVPQNLSASRPQDRQFILSSKKLLLSDSGFYLCAWSTGLNTEAFFGQGTRLTVV.

The chain couples TRBV19 to TRBJ2-1; TRBD2 agrees at 7 bases. The CDR3 consists of 14 residues. V lost 5 bases to trimming and J lost 7 bases; unmatched junction nucleotides: 8. In germline, CDR1 is LNHDA, CDR2 SQIVND (reference sequence). CDR3 sequence: CASSPPGLSNEQFF. The CDR3 DNA reads TGTGCCAGTAGTCCTCCGGGACTATCGAATGAGCAGTTCTTC. Variable domain in full (rest from reference TRBV19 and TRBJ2-1): DGGITQSPKYLFRKEGQNVTLSCEQNLNHDAMYWYRQDPGQGLRLIYYSQIVNDFQKGDIAEGYSVSREKKESFPLTVTSAQKNPTAFYLCASSPPGLSNEQFFGPGTRLTVL.

This clone was found once. The rearrangement links TRBV7-2 to TRBJ1-5; 7 positions agree with TRBD1. The CDR3 length is 16 residues. Germline V gives CDR1 SGHTA, CDR2 FQGNSA. J gave up 4 bases and V 0 bases, and 6 bases lay outside the gene matches. CDR3 bases: TGTGCCAGCAGCTTAGCGCAAACAGGGGTAAATCAGCCCCAGCATTTT. As protein: CASSLAQTGVNQPQHF.

The chain has TRBV4-1 and TRBJ1-5, with TRBD1 identical over 8 bases. Germline trimming cut 1 base from V and 7 bases from J; bases unmatched to any gene: 9. The CDR3 covers 16 residues. Germline assignment: CDR1 MGHRA and CDR2 YSYEKL. CDR3 sequence: CASSQGGTGRGQPQHF. The CDR3 bases are TGCGCCAGCAGCCAAGGGGGGACAGGTAGAGGACAGCCCCAGCATTTT.

The chain combines TRBV2 with TRBJ2-5; TRBD1 agrees at 10 bases. Germline trimming cut 5 bases from V and 2 bases from J; bases unmatched to any gene: 5. The CDR3 runs 15 residues. Germline V gene data show CDR1 as SNHLY and CDR2 as FYNNEI. CDR3 protein: CASSRDRGAQETQYF. The CDR3 region has the DNA TGTGCCAGCAGTCGGGACAGGGGCGCACAAGAGACCCAGTACTTC.

The rearrangement links TRBV4-3 to TRBJ1-2; the D gene is possibly TRBD1 (5 bases). The CDR3 length is 12 residues. Germline V gene data show CDR1 as LGHNA and CDR2 as YSLEER. V was clipped by 6 bases and J by 3 bases, with 8 bases between them. CDR3: CASRDSDYGYTF. The DNA of the CDR3 is TGCGCCAGCAGAGACAGCGACTATGGCTACACCTTC.

The CDR3 region is CASSWGTTAGVETQYF. In nucleotides, the CDR3 is TGCGCCAGCAGCTGGGGGACGACTGCGGGAGTAGAGACCCAGTACTTC. The chain carries TRBV5-1 and TRBJ2-5, with 7 positions matching TRBD2. Losses at the gene ends were 3 bases for V and 4 bases for J; bases not matched to a gene: 12. The CDR3 has 16 amino acids. Germline V gives CDR1 SGHRS, CDR2 YFSETQ.

The rearrangement joins TRBV7-2 to TRBJ2-1, with a possible D match to TRBD1 (6 bases). Trimming removed 4 bases from V and 6 bases from J, with 22 bases in between. Germline CDR1 reads SGHTA; CDR2 reads FQGNSA. This CDR3 is built from 17 residues. As DNA, the CDR3 is TGTGCCAGCAGCTCCCCTAGGGGGAGCGTGAGCGGCAATGAGCAGTTCTTC. Encoded protein: CASSSPRGSVSGNEQFF.

The chain joins TRBV9 to TRBJ1-5; 7 bases match TRBD1. The CDR3 has 15 residues. V shed 0 bases and J 5 bases; nucleotides not matched to a gene: 5. CDR1 is SGDLS, CDR2 YYNGEE, per germline. The CDR3 loop is CASSVAGDRDQPQHF. The CDR3 DNA reads as TGTGCCAGCAGCGTAGCTGGGGACAGAGATCAGCCCCAGCATTTT.

The V call is TRBV28, the J call TRBJ2-7; D is possibly TRBD2 (6 bases). Trimming took off 5 bases at V and 7 bases at J, with 21 bases between the two ends. CDR3 length: 15 residues. CDR1 and CDR2 (germline): MDHEN, SYDVKM. This CDR3 is CASSATGQGAGEQYF. The CDR3 coding sequence is TGTGCCAGCAGTGCGACGGGGCAGGGTGCGGGGGAGCAGTACTTC.

V gene TRBV28 combines with J gene TRBJ1-5; the D gene is possibly TRBD1 (5 bases). V lost 3 bases to trimming and J lost 3 bases, with 12 bases between them. The CDR3 length is 15 residues. Germline loops: CDR1 MDHEN, CDR2 SYDVKM. CDR3 loop: CASSLRGRVNQPQHF. CDR3 DNA: TGTGCCAGCAGTTTGCGGGGACGGGTCAATCAGCCCCAGCATTTT.

V is TRBV7-2 and J is TRBJ2-1; 12 bases line up with TRBD2. V shed 4 bases, J shed 11 bases, and the junction held 3 bases outside the gene matches. Germline values: CDR1 SGHTA, CDR2 FQGNSA. The CDR3 spans 13 residues. CDR3 in DNA: TGTGCCAGCAGCTGGACTAGCGGGAACCAGCAGTTCTTC. Translation: CASSWTSGNQQFF.

The chain uses TRBV5-4 and TRBJ2-7; D remains unclear. Germline V lookup: CDR1 SGHNT, CDR2 YYREEE (reference sequence). The CDR3 length is 13 residues. Deletions cut 5 bases from V and 0 bases from J, with 9 bases between. DNA for the CDR3: TGTGCCAGCAGTCCGGCGGCCTCCTACGAGCAGTACTTC. It specifies CASSPAASYEQYF.

The V gene is TRBV7-9, the J gene TRBJ2-7; weak D call: TRBD2 (7 bases). Deletions cut 8 bases from V and 0 bases from J, with 17 bases between. This CDR3 contains 15 residues. In germline, CDR1 is SEHNR, CDR2 FQNEAQ (reference sequence). The chain's CDR3 is CASALGGASSYEQYF. DNA for the CDR3: TGTGCCAGCGCCCTAGGGGGGGCAAGCTCCTACGAGCAGTACTTC.

The chain has TRBV5-1 and TRBJ1-1; TRBD1 is a possible D gene (6 bases). The CDR3 covers 15 residues. Trimming pared 2 bases from V and 0 bases from J, leaving 11 bases between. Germline-derived CDR1 and CDR2 are SGHRS and YFSETQ. The CDR3 here is CASSLMGAVNTEAFF. DNA of the CDR3: TGCGCCAGCAGCTTAATGGGGGCGGTGAACACTGAAGCTTTCTTT.

V and J are TRBV19 and TRBJ2-7; tentatively, D is TRBD2 (5 bases). The CDR3 is 15 amino acids. CDR1 and CDR2 from the germline V gene are LNHDA and SQIVND (reference sequence). With 3 bases removed from V and 6 bases from J, the gap between germline ends came to 18 bases. The DNA for the CDR3 is TGTGCCAGTAGTATCTACCGGGGTCCCATGAGCGAGCAGTACTTC. Translation gives CASSIYRGPMSEQYF.

V and J are TRBV7-2 and TRBJ2-1; the D gene could be TRBD1 or TRBD2 (5 bases each). Germline CDR1 reads SGHTA; CDR2 reads FQGNSA. Trimming removed 1 base from V and 2 bases from J, with 6 bases in between. The CDR3 spans 14 residues. The CDR3 reads CASSLGGPYNEQFF. The DNA for the CDR3 is TGTGCCAGCAGCTTAGGGGGACCCTACAATGAGCAGTTCTTC.

This chain connects TRBV19 to TRBJ2-1; 9 bases fit TRBD1. The trim removed 8 bases at V and 9 bases at J, leaving 8 bases unmatched. The CDR3 spans 13 residues. The germline CDR1 and CDR2 sequences are LNHDA and SQIVND (reference sequence). DNA for the CDR3: TGTGCCAGTTACGGACAGGGGCACTCTGAGCAGTTCTTC. This encodes CASYGQGHSEQFF.

The J gene is TRBJ2-5, the V gene TRBV10-3, with a tentative D call TRBD1 (6 bases). Germline loops: CDR1 ENHRY, CDR2 SYGVKD. V was trimmed by 7 bases and J by 3 bases, leaving 15 bases between them. The CDR3 has 14 residues. The CDR3 spells CAIKKGTGKETQYF. The CDR3 DNA sequence: TGTGCCATCAAAAAGGGCACAGGGAAAGAGACCCAGTACTTC.